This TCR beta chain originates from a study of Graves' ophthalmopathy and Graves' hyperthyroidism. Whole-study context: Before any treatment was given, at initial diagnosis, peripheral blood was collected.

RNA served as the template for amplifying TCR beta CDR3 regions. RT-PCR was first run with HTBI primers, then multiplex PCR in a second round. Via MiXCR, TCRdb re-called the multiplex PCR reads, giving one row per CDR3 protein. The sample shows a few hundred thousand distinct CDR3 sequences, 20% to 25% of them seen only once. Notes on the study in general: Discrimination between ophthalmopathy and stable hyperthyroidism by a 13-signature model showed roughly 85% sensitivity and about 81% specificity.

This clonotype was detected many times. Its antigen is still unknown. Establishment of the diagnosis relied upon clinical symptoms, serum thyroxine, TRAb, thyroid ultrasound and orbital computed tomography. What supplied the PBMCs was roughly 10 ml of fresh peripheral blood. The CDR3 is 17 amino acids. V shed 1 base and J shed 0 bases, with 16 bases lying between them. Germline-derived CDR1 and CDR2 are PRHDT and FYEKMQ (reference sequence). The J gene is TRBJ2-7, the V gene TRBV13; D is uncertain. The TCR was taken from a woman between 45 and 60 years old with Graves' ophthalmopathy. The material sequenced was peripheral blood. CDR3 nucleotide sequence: TGTGCCAGCAGCTTAGCCCCAGTGGGAATAAGCTCCTACGAGCAGTACTTC. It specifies CASSLAPVGISSYEQYF.